Included here is one T cell receptor (beta chain) sequence, with context. These data belong to a study of cytomegalovirus exposure and HLA in healthy donors. Germline V gives CDR1 MDHEN, CDR2 SYDVKM. The CDR3 has 13 residues. Deletions cut 2 bases from V and 3 bases from J, with 7 bases between. Sequencing was performed with immunoSEQ multiplex PCR; in TCRdb, only in-frame clones are kept and a portion is missing. The data show around 350,000 clones, roughly 90% seen once. The sequenced sample consisted of PBMCs. This chain connects TRBV28 to TRBJ1-1; D unresolved. The TCR was taken from a woman aged 18-29 years in good health and CMV-seronegative. The CDR3 DNA sequence: TGTGCCAGCAGTTTAGGCTCGTACACTGAAGCTTTCTTT. Amino acid sequence: CASSLGSYTEAFF.